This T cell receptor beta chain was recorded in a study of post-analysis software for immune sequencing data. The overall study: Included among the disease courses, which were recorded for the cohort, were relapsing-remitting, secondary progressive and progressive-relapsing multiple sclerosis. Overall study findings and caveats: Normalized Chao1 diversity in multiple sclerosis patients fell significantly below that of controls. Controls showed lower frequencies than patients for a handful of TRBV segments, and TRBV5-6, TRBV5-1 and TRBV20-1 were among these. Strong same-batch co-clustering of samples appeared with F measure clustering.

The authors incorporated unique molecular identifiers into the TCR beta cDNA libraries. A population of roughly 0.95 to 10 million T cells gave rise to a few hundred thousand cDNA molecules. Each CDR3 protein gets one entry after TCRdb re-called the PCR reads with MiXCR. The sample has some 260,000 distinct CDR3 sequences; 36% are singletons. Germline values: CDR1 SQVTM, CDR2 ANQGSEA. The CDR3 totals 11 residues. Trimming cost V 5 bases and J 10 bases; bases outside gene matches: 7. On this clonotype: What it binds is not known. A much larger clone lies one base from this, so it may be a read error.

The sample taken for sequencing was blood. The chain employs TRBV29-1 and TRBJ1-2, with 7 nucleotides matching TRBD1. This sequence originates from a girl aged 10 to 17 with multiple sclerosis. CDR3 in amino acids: CSVPDRDDYTF. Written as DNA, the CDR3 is TGCAGCGTTCCTGACAGGGACGACTACACCTTC.